The T cell receptor (beta chain) described here comes from a study of CD8+CD57+ T cells in acquired aplastic anemia (dated by TCRdb to the late 2010s). General notes on the study: A mean of around 3.3 ug of DNA, ranging from 0.2 to 27.4 ug, was extracted from sorted CD4+ and CD8+ cells. CD8+CD57+ expansion was defined as a frequency above the mean frequency observed in healthy subjects.

Profiling of TCR beta VDJ combinations and CDR3 sequences used genomic DNA as the template. An Illumina HiSeq 2000 was used for TCR repertoire sequencing. Under the source paper's analysis protocol: TRBV/TRBJ rearrangement plots, CDR3 size and DJ length profiles, and Simpson's diversity index were used to evaluate the repertoires. The most abundant DNA sequence in the deep sequencing data was defined as the immunodominant clone. CDR3 amino acid sequences were checked for sharing across subjects and were also compared against the VDJdb database and published repertoires. TCRdb reprocessed the public reads (quality trimming at Q25 with fastp, clone calling with MiXCR) and kept in-frame beta chains. A single entry per CDR3 protein holds the most common genes and DNA from its merged rows. The V and J calls shown here were made by TCRdb, not taken from the authors' results. For this sample there are around 170,000 distinct CDR3 sequences; just under 50% appear just once. The biggest ten clones account for around a tenth of the sample.

Deletion took 1 base off V and 8 bases off J, with a span of 10 bases between the germline ends. CDR1 and CDR2 are read off the germline V gene as SGDLS and YYNGEE. The CDR3 goes from the cysteine to the phenylalanine over 13 residues. Left in the record is the CDR3 DNA by itself, 39 bases read in frame from the first base. Patients chosen for sequencing had shown expansion of CD8+CD57+ cells by flow cytometry. Severe acquired aplastic anemia was diagnosed in all patients according to International Study of Aplastic Anemia and Agranulocytosis and Camitta criteria. No therapy had been received by the patients at the time of blood sampling. In this study, sorted CD4+ and CD8+ T cells from the blood of healthy subjects and of severe aplastic anemia patients had their TCR repertoires deep-sequenced. Patients were enrolled under clinicaltrials.gov protocols 00001620, 01623167, 00001397, 00071045, 00081523 and 00961064 in the USA. Ficoll-Paque density gradient centrifugation was used to isolate peripheral blood mononuclear cells. Before DNA extraction, CD4+ and CD8+ T cells were sorted by FACS or by magnetic beads.

Beyond this particular receptor, the publication reports: Around 27 CD8+ CDR3 sequences were shared between patients and controls but appeared highly expressed in patients and within their immunodominant clones. No significant difference in CD8+ Simpson's diversity was found between patients and healthy controls (P=0.060).

This clonotype was seen only once. Its antigen remains undetermined. Base qualities are not recorded, but no much larger clone differs from it by a single base. One read alone is weak evidence. This clonotype was obtained from a human donor with aplastic anemia. The chain is assembled from TRBV9 and TRBJ2-1, with the D gene uncertain. Sequencing used sorted CD4+, CD8+, or CD8+CD57+ T cells (not recorded which) from PBMCs. The CDR3 here reads CASSVSGGDEQFF. DNA sequence: TGTGCCAGCAGCGTATCTGGTGGGGATGAGCAGTTCTTC.